Presented here are 21 T cell receptor beta chains from one specimen sequenced in a study of beta chain features in type 1 diabetes. Expressed TCRB transcripts got sequenced, as all isolated RNA was reverse transcribed. Data came from immunoSEQ multiplex PCR; TCRdb stores just in-frame clones and leaves some out. Here the sample spans hundreds of thousands of clones, around an eighth being singletons. The material sequenced was naive CD4+ T cells from blood. The receptor source for this set is a man aged 18 to 29 in good health.

This clone was counted a few times. J is TRBJ2-3 and V is TRBV5-1; D unclear. This CDR3 has 13 residues. Trimming took off 1 base at V and 4 bases at J, with 7 bases between the two ends. Germline CDR1 SGHRS, CDR2 YFSETQ. Written as DNA, the CDR3 is TGCGCCAGCAGCTTGTCAGGTTCAGATACGCAGTATTTT. It yields the protein CASSLSGSDTQYF. Full variable domain (outside the CDR3, taken from reference TRBV5-1 and TRBJ2-3): KAGVTQTPRYLIKTRGQQVTLSCSPISGHRSVSWYQQTPGQGLQFLFEYFSETQRNKGNFPGRFSGRQFSNSRSEMNVSTLELGDSALYLCASSLSGSDTQYFGPGTRLTVL.

The chain joins TRBV7-9 to TRBJ1-3; the D gene is possibly TRBD1 (6 bases). CDR1 SEHNR and CDR2 FQNEAQ come from the germline V gene (reference sequence). The V gene lost 5 bases and the J gene lost 0 bases, with 11 bases spanning the gap. This CDR3 is 15 amino acids long. CDR3 sequence (DNA): TGTGCCAGCAGCGATCAGGGGTTCTCTGGAAACACCATATATTTT. The encoded protein is CASSDQGFSGNTIYF.

This clone was seen only a few times. CDR3 DNA sequence: TGTGCCAGCAGCGTAGCTCCTTCGAGCGATAATGAGCAGTTCTTC. Translated, it gives CASSVAPSSDNEQFF. The chain employs TRBV9 and TRBJ2-1; D is unclear. Germline V CDR1 and CDR2: SGDLS, YYNGEE. V was trimmed by 0 bases and J by 7 bases, leaving 14 bases between them. The CDR3 totals 15 residues. The full variable domain, its missing parts supplied by reference TRBV9 and TRBJ2-1, is DSGVTQTPKHLITATGQRVTLRCSPRSGDLSVYWYQQSLDQGLQFLIQYYNGEERAKGNILERFSAQQFPDLHSELNLSSLELGDSALYFCASSVAPSSDNEQFFGPGTRLTVL.

This chain uses TRBV23-1 with TRBJ2-1; 14 nucleotides line up with TRBD2. TRBV23-1 is annotated as an ORF whose role is uncertain. This CDR3 is 16 amino acids long. The V and J ends lost 10 bases and 4 bases, in that order; junction bases with no gene match: 9. CDR3 protein: CATSGTSGGPYNEQFF. In DNA form, the CDR3 reads TGCGCCACCTCCGGGACTAGCGGGGGCCCTTACAATGAGCAGTTCTTC.

A few counts support this clone. This chain links TRBV7-8 with TRBJ1-2, with TRBD1 matching 9 bases. After removal of 5 bases from V and 8 bases from J, the junction contained 9 bases not matched to a gene. The CDR3 sequence is 14 residues long. Germline V gene data show CDR1 as SGHVS and CDR2 as FQNEAQ. The CDR3 bases are TGTGCCAGCAGCCTGCAAACAGGGGGCGAAGGCTACACCTTC. It is translated as CASSLQTGGEGYTF. The variable domain in full, with the rest retrieved from reference TRBV7-8 and TRBJ1-2, is GAGVSQSPRYKVAKRGQDVALRCDPISGHVSLFWYQQALGQGPEFLTYFQNEAQLDKSGLPSDRFFAERPEGSVSTLKIQRTQQEDSAVYLCASSLQTGGEGYTFGSGTRLTVV.

This clone has just one count. The chain recombines TRBV9 with TRBJ2-5; 8 nucleotides match TRBD1. Unmatched junction bases numbered 3, after V lost 3 bases and J lost 2 bases. This CDR3 is 14 amino acids long. From germline, CDR1 is SGDLS and CDR2 YYNGEE. CDR3 bases: TGTGCCAGCAGCGCAGGACAGGGTCAAGAGACCCAGTACTTC. It codes for CASSAGQGQETQYF.

The chain carries TRBV30 and TRBJ1-2; D is uncertain. The CDR3 spans 14 residues. Germline V lookup: CDR1 GTSNPN, CDR2 SVGIG (reference sequence). The germline V and J ends were trimmed by 4 bases and 5 bases, with 17 bases remaining between them. CDR3 coding DNA: TGTGCCTGGATCCCTTCAGTGCCAGTTTATGGCTACACCTTC. Its translation is CAWIPSVPVYGYTF.

The V gene is TRBV7-2, the J gene TRBJ2-5, with 7 bases identical to TRBD2. This CDR3 contains 13 residues. Trimming cost V 7 bases and J 5 bases; bases outside gene matches: 7. CDR1 is SGHTA and CDR2 is FQGNSA in the germline V gene. The CDR3 sequence is CASTLGGAETQYF. The CDR3 DNA reads TGTGCCAGCACCCTGGGAGGGGCGGAGACCCAGTACTTC. Variable domain in full (rest from reference TRBV7-2 and TRBJ2-5): GAGVSQSPSNKVTEKGKDVELRCDPISGHTALYWYRQSLGQGLEFLIYFQGNSAPDKSGLPSDRFSAERTGGSVSTLTIQRTQQEDSAVYLCASTLGGAETQYFGPGTRLLVL.

The chain joins TRBV2 to TRBJ2-7; D is unresolved. CDR1 SNHLY and CDR2 FYNNEI come from the germline V gene. This CDR3 is built from 14 residues. V was trimmed by 5 bases and J by 2 bases, leaving 13 bases between them. CDR3 coding DNA: TGTGCCAGCAGTCCCTCTAGAGTCCCCTACGAGCAGTACTTC. Residues: CASSPSRVPYEQYF.

The rearrangement links TRBV7-6 to TRBJ2-5; TRBD1 matches at 11 bases. Germline-derived CDR1 and CDR2 are SGHVS and FNYEAQ. The CDR3 runs to 16 residues. After removal of 2 bases from V and 5 bases from J, the junction contained 7 bases not matched to a gene. The CDR3: CASSLLGQGAYETQYF. The CDR3 coding sequence is TGTGCCAGCAGCTTACTTGGACAGGGGGCTTACGAGACCCAGTACTTC. Supplemented by reference TRBV7-6 and TRBJ2-5, the full variable domain reads GAGVSQSPRYKVTKRGQDVALRCDPISGHVSLYWYRQALGQGPEFLTYFNYEAQQDKSGLPNDRFSAERPEGSISTLTIQRTEQRDSAMYRCASSLLGQGAYETQYFGPGTRLLVL.

This chain joins TRBV5-6 and TRBJ2-2; unclear D gene. Per the germline V gene, CDR1 is SGHDT and CDR2 is YYEEEE. Trimming removed 10 bases from V and 9 bases from J, with 19 bases in between. The CDR3 consists of 13 residues. CDR3 amino acids: CAGQRLRSRELFF. For the CDR3, the DNA is TGTGCCGGCCAGAGGCTCCGATCAAGGGAGCTGTTTTTT.

This clone occurred a few times. This rearrangement joins TRBV6-6 to TRBJ2-7; possible D gene TRBD1, 6 bases. Germline loops: CDR1 MNHNY, CDR2 SVGAGI (reference sequence). The CDR3 covers 15 residues. Deletions cut 6 bases from V and 2 bases from J, with 17 bases between. CDR3 DNA: TGTGCCAGCAGCCTCCTTTCTACAGGGACCTACGAGCAGTACTTC. It is translated as CASSLLSTGTYEQYF.

V and J are TRBV30 and TRBJ1-1, with TRBD1 as a possible D gene (5 bases). The germline gives CDR1 GTSNPN, CDR2 SVGIG (reference sequence). Deletions cut 3 bases from V and 8 bases from J, with 10 bases between. This CDR3 is 11 amino acids long. CDR3 sequence: CAWSRRQEAFF. The CDR3 bases are TGTGCCTGGAGCCGTAGACAGGAAGCTTTCTTT.

This clone was recorded a few times. The chain couples TRBV7-2 to TRBJ2-3, with TRBD1 matching 9 bases. After removal of 1 base from V and 2 bases from J, the junction contained 4 bases not matched to a gene. Germline V gene data show CDR1 as SGHTA and CDR2 as FQGNSA. The CDR3 length is 16 residues. The CDR3 nucleotides are TGTGCCAGCAGCTTAGATGGGACAGGGTACACAGATACGCAGTATTTT. It is translated as CASSLDGTGYTDTQYF.

The gene calls are TRBV25-1 and TRBJ2-5, with 7 bases lining up with TRBD1. The CDR3 covers 13 residues. V trimming: 6 bases; J trimming: 4 bases; junction bases outside the gene matches: 5. The germline gives CDR1 MGHDK, CDR2 SYGVNS. In nucleotides, the CDR3 is TGTGCCAGCAGGAGAACAGGGGCAGAGACCCAGTACTTC. This sequence encodes CASRRTGAETQYF.

J is TRBJ1-2 and V is TRBV7-9, with TRBD1 as a possible D gene (6 bases). Per germline, CDR1 SEHNR and CDR2 FQNEAQ (reference sequence). The V end was cut by 5 bases, the J end by 4 bases, with 14 bases between. CDR3 size: 14 residues. CDR3 loop: CASSPTGHPYGYTF. CDR3 bases: TGTGCCAGCAGCCCGACAGGTCATCCCTATGGCTACACCTTC.

This clone was observed a handful of times. J is TRBJ2-7 and V is TRBV19, with a tentative D call TRBD2 (5 bases). The CDR3 runs to 13 residues. Germline loops: CDR1 LNHDA, CDR2 SQIVND (reference sequence). With 4 bases removed from V and 6 bases from J, the gap between germline ends came to 13 bases. DNA for the CDR3: TGTGCCAGTAGTAGGAGGACGCGCTCCGAGCAGTACTTC. Translating gives CASSRRTRSEQYF.

V gene TRBV7-2 combines with J gene TRBJ1-1, with 10 bases identical to TRBD1. The germline gives CDR1 SGHTA, CDR2 FQGNSA. The length of the CDR3 is 14 residues. V lost 2 bases, J lost 11 bases, and 8 bases stayed unmatched. The CDR3 loop reads CASSLTPGTGDAFF. In DNA, the CDR3 is TGTGCCAGCAGCTTAACGCCCGGGACAGGGGATGCTTTCTTT.

This clone has only a few counts. The chain carries TRBV9 and TRBJ1-6; D is uncertain. The CDR3 extends over 14 amino acids. The V gene lost 0 bases and the J gene lost 10 bases, with 11 bases spanning the gap. Germline CDR1 and CDR2: SGDLS and YYNGEE. CDR3 sequence (DNA): TGTGCCAGCAGCGTAGATTTGAGGGAGTCACCCCTCCACTTT. Protein: CASSVDLRESPLHF. Complete variable domain (other parts from reference TRBV9 and TRBJ1-6): DSGVTQTPKHLITATGQRVTLRCSPRSGDLSVYWYQQSLDQGLQFLIQYYNGEERAKGNILERFSAQQFPDLHSELNLSSLELGDSALYFCASSVDLRESPLHFGNGTRLTVT.

This clone was observed a handful of times. The chain links TRBV5-1 to TRBJ2-3; 7 positions agree with TRBD1. This CDR3 contains 16 residues. The ends lost 5 bases at V and 0 bases at J; junction bases unmatched: 9. Germline values: CDR1 SGHRS, CDR2 YFSETQ. CDR3 sequence reads: CASSYDGQASTDTQYF. CDR3 DNA: TGCGCCAGCAGTTATGATGGACAGGCTAGCACAGATACGCAGTATTTT. Combining the CDR3 with reference TRBV5-1 and TRBJ2-3 gives the whole variable domain KAGVTQTPRYLIKTRGQQVTLSCSPISGHRSVSWYQQTPGQGLQFLFEYFSETQRNKGNFPGRFSGRQFSNSRSEMNVSTLELGDSALYLCASSYDGQASTDTQYFGPGTRLTVL.

The table lists this clone with a few counts. The J gene is TRBJ2-5, the V gene TRBV7-2; 12 bases fit TRBD2. The V and J ends lost 4 bases and 5 bases, in that order; junction bases with no gene match: 8. This CDR3 has 16 amino acids. CDR1 and CDR2 (germline): SGHTA, FQGNSA. The CDR3 sequence: CASSSLTSGGGETQYF. In DNA, the CDR3 is TGTGCCAGCAGCTCATTGACTAGCGGGGGAGGGGAGACCCAGTACTTC.